The rows below give T cell receptor beta chains drawn from one sample of a study of blood T cells in healthy people across ages. MiXCR was run by TCRdb on the 5' RACE reads, yielding one entry per CDR3 protein. The sample has about 970,000 distinct CDR3 sequences, around 54% seen once; the top ten hold about a fifth. Sequenced material: blood. The receptors shown here come from a woman aged 60-70 years in good health. CDR3s include the opening cysteine and the closing phenylalanine or tryptophan. The order of the fields is V gene, clone size, D gene, J gene, CDR3 protein, CDR3 DNA. The D gene is left open where the match is weak. Not every row has a clone size; where given, it reads once, few, many or a size class.

v_gene: TRBV6-6; abundance: once; d_gene: TRBD2; j_gene: TRBJ2-2; CDR3aa: CASIKTSTNTGELFF; CDR3nt: TGTGCCAGCATCAAGACTAGCACCAACACCGGGGAGCTGTTTTTT
v_gene: TRBV11-2; abundance: once; d_gene: NA; j_gene: TRBJ2-7; CDR3aa: CASSLASQQYF; CDR3nt: TGTGCCAGCAGCTTAGCTAGTCAGCAGTACTTC
v_gene: TRBV27; abundance: few; d_gene: NA; j_gene: TRBJ2-7; CDR3aa: CASSIAEILTYEQYF; CDR3nt: TGTGCCAGCAGTATAGCGGAGATATTAACCTACGAGCAGTACTTC
v_gene: TRBV29-1; abundance: NA; d_gene: NA; j_gene: TRBJ2-3; CDR3aa: CSVERYYTDTQYF; CDR3nt: TGCAGCGTTGAACGCTATTACACAGATACGCAGTATTTT
v_gene: TRBV20-1; abundance: NA; d_gene: NA; j_gene: TRBJ2-7; CDR3aa: CSAIESDKELLEQYF; CDR3nt: TGCAGTGCTATTGAGTCGGACAAAGAGCTCCTCGAGCAGTACTTC
v_gene: TRBV3-1; abundance: NA; d_gene: NA; j_gene: TRBJ2-1; CDR3aa: CASSPWKGGGWKDNEQFF; CDR3nt: TGTGCCAGCAGCCCTTGGAAGGGGGGCGGATGGAAGGACAATGAGCAGTTCTTC
v_gene: TRBV9; abundance: NA; d_gene: TRBD1; j_gene: TRBJ2-7; CDR3aa: CASSAGRGQGTYEQYF; CDR3nt: TGTGCCAGCAGCGCTGGGAGGGGACAGGGGACCTACGAGCAGTACTTC
v_gene: TRBV9; abundance: NA; d_gene: TRBD2; j_gene: TRBJ2-3; CDR3aa: CASSALPGAGTDTQYF; CDR3nt: TGTGCCAGCAGCGCCCTACCCGGAGCGGGAACAGATACGCAGTATTTT
v_gene: TRBV5-6; abundance: once; d_gene: NA; j_gene: TRBJ2-2; CDR3aa: CASSLVQRGTGELFF; CDR3nt: TGTGCCAGCAGCTTGGTTCAGCGAGGCACCGGGGAGCTGTTTTTT
v_gene: TRBV10-3; abundance: once; d_gene: NA; j_gene: TRBJ2-1; CDR3aa: CAIRGKEAEFTNEQFF; CDR3nt: TGTGCCATCAGGGGGAAAGAGGCCGAATTCACGAATGAGCAGTTCTTC
v_gene: TRBV12-3/TRBV12-4; abundance: many; d_gene: TRBD2; j_gene: TRBJ2-5; CDR3aa: CASSGRETQYF; CDR3nt: TGTGCCAGCAGCGGGAGGGAGACCCAGTACTTC
v_gene: TRBV4-2; abundance: NA; d_gene: NA; j_gene: TRBJ2-1; CDR3aa: CASSRSGPSYNEQFF; CDR3nt: TGTGCCAGCAGCAGGAGCGGGCCAAGCTACAATGAGCAGTTCTTC
v_gene: TRBV12-3/TRBV12-4; abundance: NA; d_gene: NA; j_gene: TRBJ2-3; CDR3aa: CASSFSDLVGADTQYF; CDR3nt: TGTGCCAGCAGTTTTTCAGACCTAGTCGGGGCAGATACGCAGTATTTT
v_gene: TRBV19; abundance: NA; d_gene: NA; j_gene: TRBJ2-5; CDR3aa: CASRPGPQETQYF; CDR3nt: TGTGCCAGTAGACCGGGGCCGCAAGAGACCCAGTACTTC
v_gene: TRBV5-1; abundance: NA; d_gene: TRBD1; j_gene: TRBJ2-5; CDR3aa: CASSLAQGMETQYF; CDR3nt: TGCGCCAGCAGCTTAGCACAGGGGATGGAGACCCAGTACTTC
v_gene: TRBV4-1; abundance: few; d_gene: TRBD1; j_gene: TRBJ2-7; CDR3aa: CASSHPGGSEQYF; CDR3nt: TGCGCCAGCAGCCACCCAGGGGGCAGCGAGCAGTACTTC
v_gene: TRBV5-6; abundance: NA; d_gene: NA; j_gene: TRBJ2-5; CDR3aa: CASSELRWKVIQETQYF; CDR3nt: TGTGCCAGCAGCGAGCTTAGGTGGAAAGTCATACAAGAGACCCAGTACTTC
v_gene: TRBV20-1; abundance: few; d_gene: NA; j_gene: TRBJ2-3; CDR3aa: CSAPGSGTDTQYF; CDR3nt: TGCAGTGCCCCCGGTTCTGGCACAGATACGCAGTATTTT
v_gene: TRBV18; abundance: NA; d_gene: NA; j_gene: TRBJ1-1; CDR3aa: CASSGDPNTEAFF; CDR3nt: TGTGCCAGCTCAGGGGACCCAAACACTGAAGCTTTCTTT
v_gene: TRBV7-9; abundance: NA; d_gene: TRBD2; j_gene: TRBJ2-7; CDR3aa: CASTPGGALEQYF; CDR3nt: TGTGCCAGCACCCCGGGGGGGGCTCTCGAGCAGTACTTC
v_gene: TRBV20-1; abundance: NA; d_gene: NA; j_gene: TRBJ2-5; CDR3aa: CSARGRRTTQETQYF; CDR3nt: TGCAGTGCTAGGGGACGGCGGACTACCCAAGAGACCCAGTACTTC
v_gene: TRBV21-1; abundance: NA; d_gene: NA; j_gene: TRBJ1-5; CDR3aa: CATSAYRDEQPQHF; CDR3nt: TGTGCCACCTCTGCATACAGGGACGAACAGCCCCAGCATTTT
v_gene: TRBV7-7; abundance: once; d_gene: TRBD1; j_gene: TRBJ2-1; CDR3aa: CASSLAGQGSNEQFF; CDR3nt: TGTGCCAGCAGCTTAGCGGGACAGGGTTCCAATGAGCAGTTCTTC
v_gene: TRBV27; abundance: few; d_gene: NA; j_gene: TRBJ2-7; CDR3aa: CASSLFRGPYEQYF; CDR3nt: TGTGCCAGCAGTTTATTCAGGGGACCCTACGAGCAGTACTTC
v_gene: TRBV27; abundance: few; d_gene: NA; j_gene: TRBJ2-3; CDR3aa: CASRLSGPSGPDTQYF; CDR3nt: TGTGCCAGCAGGCTTAGCGGACCATCGGGCCCAGATACGCAGTATTTT
v_gene: TRBV20-1; abundance: NA; d_gene: NA; j_gene: TRBJ2-7; CDR3aa: CSAPDPNGARVQYF; CDR3nt: TGCAGTGCTCCCGACCCGAACGGGGCCCGGGTGCAGTACTTC
v_gene: TRBV7-6; abundance: NA; d_gene: NA; j_gene: TRBJ2-7; CDR3aa: CASSPQALLSSYEQYF; CDR3nt: TGTGCCAGCAGCCCACAGGCCTTACTAAGCTCCTACGAGCAGTACTTC
v_gene: TRBV6-6; abundance: few; d_gene: TRBD1; j_gene: TRBJ1-5; CDR3aa: CASAQGAGGPQHF; CDR3nt: TGTGCCAGCGCACAGGGGGCCGGCGGGCCCCAGCATTTT
v_gene: TRBV4-3; abundance: NA; d_gene: TRBD2; j_gene: TRBJ2-1; CDR3aa: CASSRVAGVWNEQFF; CDR3nt: TGCGCCAGCAGCCGTGTAGCGGGAGTTTGGAATGAGCAGTTCTTC
v_gene: TRBV28; abundance: NA; d_gene: TRBD1; j_gene: TRBJ2-2; CDR3aa: CASSGGQTTGELFF; CDR3nt: TGTGCCAGCAGTGGGGGACAGACCACCGGGGAGCTGTTTTTT
v_gene: TRBV20-1; abundance: NA; d_gene: NA; j_gene: TRBJ2-5; CDR3aa: CSARAGIPIETQYF; CDR3nt: TGCAGTGCTAGGGCCGGGATCCCTATAGAGACCCAGTACTTC
v_gene: TRBV4-1; abundance: NA; d_gene: NA; j_gene: TRBJ1-4; CDR3aa: CASFQGREGGSGGKLFF; CDR3nt: TGCGCCAGCTTCCAGGGCAGGGAAGGGGGATCGGGGGGAAAACTGTTTTTT
v_gene: TRBV7-6; abundance: NA; d_gene: NA; j_gene: TRBJ2-7; CDR3aa: CASSSWGEQYF; CDR3nt: TGTGCCAGCAGTTCTTGGGGCGAGCAGTACTTC
v_gene: TRBV12-3/TRBV12-4; abundance: NA; d_gene: NA; j_gene: TRBJ2-6; CDR3aa: CASLQNSGANVLTF; CDR3nt: TGTGCCAGCCTCCAGAACTCTGGGGCCAACGTCCTGACTTTC
v_gene: TRBV20-1; abundance: NA; d_gene: TRBD2; j_gene: TRBJ2-4; CDR3aa: CSASTSGRLGIQYF; CDR3nt: TGCAGTGCAAGCACTAGCGGGAGGCTTGGCATTCAGTACTTC
v_gene: TRBV14; abundance: NA; d_gene: NA; j_gene: TRBJ1-2; CDR3aa: CASSLDSLYGYIF; CDR3nt: TGTGCCAGCAGTCTGGACAGCTTGTATGGCTACATCTTC
v_gene: TRBV5-1; abundance: NA; d_gene: TRBD2; j_gene: TRBJ2-2; CDR3aa: CASSPLAGASNTGELFF; CDR3nt: TGCGCCAGCAGTCCACTAGCGGGAGCGTCAAACACCGGGGAGCTGTTTTTT
v_gene: TRBV6-6; abundance: NA; d_gene: NA; j_gene: TRBJ1-6; CDR3aa: CASSYSYSDSPLHF; CDR3nt: TGTGCCAGCAGTTACTCGTATTCTGATTCACCCCTCCACTTT
v_gene: TRBV3-1; abundance: NA; d_gene: NA; j_gene: TRBJ1-5; CDR3aa: CASSVAGGNQPQHF; CDR3nt: TGTGCCAGCAGCGTCGCCGGGGGAAATCAGCCCCAGCATTTT
v_gene: TRBV29-1; abundance: NA; d_gene: TRBD1; j_gene: TRBJ2-6; CDR3aa: CSVVRQGAAGANVLTF; CDR3nt: TGCAGCGTTGTAAGACAGGGGGCTGCTGGGGCCAACGTCCTGACTTTC
v_gene: TRBV7-8; abundance: NA; d_gene: TRBD1; j_gene: TRBJ2-7; CDR3aa: CASSLAGQGWQYF; CDR3nt: TGTGCCAGCAGCTTAGCTGGACAGGGCTGGCAGTACTTC
v_gene: TRBV20-1; abundance: NA; d_gene: TRBD2; j_gene: TRBJ2-7; CDR3aa: CSAISGGSYEQYF; CDR3nt: TGCAGTGCTATTAGCGGGGGATCCTACGAGCAGTACTTC
v_gene: TRBV30; abundance: NA; d_gene: NA; j_gene: TRBJ2-5; CDR3aa: CAWSIMQTQYF; CDR3nt: TGTGCCTGGAGTATTATGCAGACCCAGTACTTC
v_gene: TRBV28; abundance: few; d_gene: NA; j_gene: TRBJ1-2; CDR3aa: CASSYRARGYTF; CDR3nt: TGTGCCAGCAGTTACAGGGCGAGAGGCTACACCTTC
v_gene: TRBV6-1; abundance: NA; d_gene: NA; j_gene: TRBJ2-1; CDR3aa: CASSEAGGHEQFF; CDR3nt: TGTGCCAGCAGTGAAGCGGGGGGGCATGAGCAGTTCTTC
v_gene: TRBV11-2; abundance: once; d_gene: NA; j_gene: TRBJ1-2; CDR3aa: CASSLVVGQNYGYTF; CDR3nt: TGTGCCAGCAGCTTAGTCGTTGGACAGAACTATGGCTACACCTTC
v_gene: TRBV28; abundance: few; d_gene: TRBD2; j_gene: TRBJ2-7; CDR3aa: CASSPSGGLYEQYF; CDR3nt: TGTGCCAGCAGTCCTAGCGGGGGCCTGTACGAGCAGTACTTC
v_gene: TRBV20-1; abundance: NA; d_gene: NA; j_gene: TRBJ1-2; CDR3aa: CSARHSAGLYTF; CDR3nt: TGCAGTGCTAGGCATAGTGCGGGGCTCTACACCTTC